This entry lists 28 T cell receptor beta chains sequenced from one sample in a study of CD8 T cells in ankylosing spondylitis. TCRdb ran MiXCR on the 5' RACE reads and lists one entry per CDR3 protein. The repertoire holds under 250,000 distinct CDR3 sequences, roughly 25% seen once, with less than 8.5% in the top ten. Sequenced sample: blood, either unsorted or a sorted T cell fraction (not recorded which). The receptors come from a male donor with ankylosing spondylitis or in good health (not recorded which).

This clonotype was seen ten or more times. The gene calls are TRBV27 and TRBJ2-7, with 12 positions matching TRBD1. V gave up 5 bases and J gave up 3 bases; unmatched junction bases: 5. The CDR3 has 15 residues. Germline V gene lookup returns CDR1 MNHEY and CDR2 SMNVEV (reference sequence). DNA of the CDR3: TGTGCCAGCAGTCCCCGGGACAGGGGGCTCTACGAGCAGTACTTC. Residues: CASSPRDRGLYEQYF.

This clonotype was seen repeatedly, ten times or more. V usage is TRBV20-1 and J usage is TRBJ2-7; 7 bases match TRBD2. Germline CDR1 reads DFQATT; CDR2 reads SNEGSKA (reference sequence). The CDR3 length is 12 residues. V gave up 0 bases and J gave up 9 bases; unmatched junction bases: 5. This chain's CDR3 is CSARDRWEGQYF. CDR3 nucleotides: TGCAGTGCTAGAGATCGATGGGAGGGGCAGTACTTC.

This clonotype was detected ten times or more. A read error may produce the germline difference seen at one junction end. The rearrangement links TRBV10-1 to TRBJ2-5; D gene unclear. The CDR3 totals 13 residues. From germline, CDR1 is WNHNN and CDR2 SYGVQD (reference sequence). Written as DNA, the CDR3 is TGCGCCATCAGTGCTGGGTTGAGCGAGACCCAGTACTTC. It encodes CAISAGLSETQYF.

In this sample, this clonotype turned up many times. The genes are TRBV20-1 and TRBJ2-1, with 9 bases identical to TRBD2. Germline CDR1 is DFQATT and CDR2 is SNEGSKA (reference sequence). The junction had 7 bases not matched to a gene; V was cut back by 6 bases and J by 4 bases. CDR3 length: 14 residues. The CDR3 protein is CSAYLAGIYNEQFF. CDR3 sequence (DNA): TGCAGTGCCTACCTAGCGGGAATTTACAATGAGCAGTTCTTC.

There are a few counts of this clonotype. The rearrangement uses TRBV11-2 and TRBJ2-7; unclear D gene. Trimming removed 0 bases from V and 6 bases from J, with 9 bases in between. Germline-derived CDR1 and CDR2 are SGHAT and FQNNGV. The CDR3 consists of 13 residues. CDR3 DNA sequence: TGTGCCAGCAGCTTAGAGGCAGCCAGCGAGCAGTACTTC. It specifies CASSLEAASEQYF. The full variable domain, with the rest looked up from reference TRBV11-2 and TRBJ2-7, is EAGVAQSPRYKIIEKRQSVAFWCNPISGHATLYWYQQILGQGPKLLIQFQNNGVVDDSQLPKDRFSAERLKGVDSTLKIQPAKLEDSAVYLCASSLEAASEQYFGPGTRLTVT.

The chain recombines TRBV5-1 with TRBJ2-2; D ambiguous. The CDR3 runs 14 residues. Looked up from germline, CDR1 is SGHRS and CDR2 is YFSETQ. The V gene lost 4 bases and the J gene lost 1 base, with 8 bases spanning the gap. The CDR3 region has the DNA TGCGCCAGCAGCAATGCTTTGAACACCGGGGAGCTGTTTTTT. Translating it yields CASSNALNTGELFF.

CDR3 sequence: CASSPGRGGELFF. As DNA, the CDR3 is TGTGCCAGCAGCCCAGGGCGTGGCGGGGAGCTGTTTTTT. The chain uses TRBV11-2 and TRBJ2-2, with D perhaps TRBD1 (5 bases). Germline V gene data show CDR1 as SGHAT and CDR2 as FQNNGV. Trimming pared 5 bases from V and 7 bases from J, leaving 11 bases between. There are 13 residues in the CDR3.

This clonotype was seen at least ten times. The rearrangement uses TRBV7-2 and TRBJ2-1; TRBD1 matches 8 bases. CDR3 size: 14 residues. The germline CDR1 and CDR2 sequences are SGHTA and FQGNSA. The J segment lost 6 bases and the V segment lost 5 bases, leaving 6 bases of the junction unmatched. This CDR3 is CASSIDRGPNEQFF. Here the CDR3 DNA reads TGTGCCAGCAGCATCGACAGGGGCCCCAATGAGCAGTTCTTC.

This clonotype occurred a few times. CDR3: CASSQAGTRYGEQFF. In DNA form, the CDR3 reads TGTGCCAGCAGCCAGGCCGGGACGCGTTACGGTGAGCAGTTCTTC. V and J are TRBV14 and TRBJ2-1; TRBD1 or TRBD2 may be the D gene (5 bases each). The V gene's germline CDR1 is SGHDN and CDR2 FVKESK. CDR3 length: 15 residues. Trimming took off 3 bases at V and 9 bases at J, with 18 bases between the two ends.

This clonotype has a count of ten or more. V is TRBV10-3 and J is TRBJ2-7; TRBD2 is a possible D gene (6 bases). The CDR3 runs 12 residues. Germline values: CDR1 ENHRY, CDR2 SYGVKD. Trimming pared 6 bases from V and 3 bases from J, leaving 9 bases between. The CDR3 protein is CAISGSLYEQYF. The DNA of the CDR3 is TGTGCCATCAGCGGGAGTCTCTACGAGCAGTACTTC.

The chain combines TRBV10-3 with TRBJ2-1, with 9 bases lining up with TRBD2. With 8 bases clipped from V and 1 base from J, the junction kept 12 bases outside the gene matches. The germline V gene has CDR1 ENHRY and CDR2 SYGVKD. CDR3 length: 17 amino acids. CDR3 nucleotides: TGTGCCATCCAGTCGACTAGCGGAGCGTATTCCTACAATGAGCAGTTCTTC. Its protein product is CAIQSTSGAYSYNEQFF.

V gene TRBV15 combines with J gene TRBJ2-3, with D unresolved. The V gene lost 4 bases and the J gene lost 2 bases, with 4 bases spanning the gap. The CDR3 spans 12 residues. Germline-derived CDR1 and CDR2 are LNHNV and YYDKDF (reference sequence). The CDR3 DNA follows: TGTGCCACCAGCACTTACACAGATACGCAGTATTTT. Its translation: CATSTYTDTQYF. The full variable domain, with the rest looked up from reference TRBV15 and TRBJ2-3, is DAMVIQNPRYQVTQFGKPVTLSCSQTLNHNVMYWYQQKSSQAPKLLFHYYDKDFNNEADTPDNFQSRRPNTSFCFLDIRSPGLGDTAMYLCATSTYTDTQYFGPGTRLTVL.

The rearrangement uses TRBV20-1 and TRBJ1-1; 8 bases map to TRBD1. The germline gives CDR1 DFQATT, CDR2 SNEGSKA (reference sequence). The CDR3 is 16 residues long. J gave up 0 bases and V 4 bases, and 10 bases lay outside the gene matches. The CDR3 sequence: CSAKDRVRGMNTEAFF. In nucleotides, the CDR3 is TGCAGTGCTAAGGACAGGGTGAGGGGAATGAACACTGAAGCTTTCTTT.

The chain carries TRBV15 and TRBJ1-6; D is uncertain. Germline CDR1 LNHNV, CDR2 YYDKDF (reference sequence). The CDR3 covers 14 residues. V dropped 3 bases and J dropped 9 bases, with 12 bases sitting between them. The CDR3 DNA follows: TGTGCCACCAGCAGGGGCAGGCTGGGTTCACCCCTCCACTTT. Translated, it gives CATSRGRLGSPLHF.

This clonotype was seen ten or more times. This rearrangement joins TRBV20-1 to TRBJ2-2, with 8 bases aligning to TRBD1. Unmatched junction bases numbered 5, after V lost 0 bases and J lost 5 bases. CDR1 is DFQATT and CDR2 is SNEGSKA in the germline V gene (reference sequence). The length of the CDR3 is 15 residues. The CDR3 region is CSARDFDRGTGELFF. Written as DNA, the CDR3 is TGCAGTGCTAGAGACTTCGACAGGGGTACCGGGGAGCTGTTTTTT.

V is TRBV20-1 and J is TRBJ2-2, with D perhaps given as TRBD1 or TRBD2 (6 bases each). Germline V gene sequence: CDR1 DFQATT, CDR2 SNEGSKA (reference sequence). V gave up 3 bases and J gave up 3 bases, with 11 bases separating them. The CDR3 loop spans 14 amino acids. CDR3 region: CSASSGAHTGELFF. The DNA of the CDR3 is TGCAGTGCTAGTTCGGGGGCCCACACCGGGGAGCTGTTTTTT.

There are a few counts of this clonotype. For the CDR3, the DNA is TGTGCCAGCAGTCAACAGGGTCATCGGACTGAAGCTTTCTTT. Amino acid sequence: CASSQQGHRTEAFF. The rearrangement joins TRBV6-1 to TRBJ1-1; weak D call: TRBD1 (6 bases). Per the germline V gene, CDR1 is MNHNS and CDR2 is SASEGT. Trimming took off 5 bases at V and 5 bases at J, with 15 bases between the two ends. The CDR3 spans 14 residues.

This clonotype showed up many times. The CDR3 reads CASSRLGSSYNEQFF. The CDR3 DNA reads as TGTGCCAGCAGTCGACTAGGTAGCTCCTACAATGAGCAGTTCTTC. This chain joins TRBV9 and TRBJ2-1; weak D call: TRBD2 (6 bases). This CDR3 contains 15 residues. Germline V gene lookup returns CDR1 SGDLS and CDR2 YYNGEE. With 5 bases removed from V and 0 bases from J, the gap between germline ends came to 12 bases.

This sequence joins TRBV20-1 and TRBJ1-5; no clear D. Per the germline V gene, CDR1 is DFQATT and CDR2 is SNEGSKA (reference sequence). Between the trimmed V and J ends, which lost 0 bases and 0 bases, there was a span of 6 bases. There are 14 residues in the CDR3. For the CDR3, the DNA is TGCAGTGCTAGAGATATGAATAGCAATCAGCCCCAGCATTTT. This codes for CSARDMNSNQPQHF.

V is TRBV5-5 and J is TRBJ1-1, with a weak D call TRBD1 (6 bases). Germline V CDR1 and CDR2: SGHKS, YYEKEE (reference sequence). V lost 4 bases to trimming and J lost 7 bases, with 11 bases between them. The CDR3 extends over 12 amino acids. CDR3 nucleotide sequence: TGTGCCAGCAGCCTAGACAGGATTGAAGCTTTCTTT. Its translation: CASSLDRIEAFF.

The J gene is TRBJ2-1, the V gene TRBV20-1; perhaps TRBD2 as D (8 bases). The CDR3 loop spans 19 amino acids. Germline CDR1 DFQATT, CDR2 SNEGSKA (reference sequence). Trimming stripped 0 bases from V and 7 bases from J, with 28 bases between. The CDR3 here is CSARDPSGRGPRVSNEQFF. CDR3 nucleotides: TGCAGTGCTAGAGATCCCTCCGGGAGGGGGCCTCGTGTGTCAAATGAGCAGTTCTTC.

The V call is TRBV25-1, the J call TRBJ2-5; 9 nucleotides line up with TRBD1. Germline loops: CDR1 MGHDK, CDR2 SYGVNS. The CDR3 runs 15 residues. Trimming removed 4 bases from V and 1 base from J; junction bases left unmatched: 4. CDR3 region: CASSAGQGRQETQYF. CDR3 coding DNA: TGTGCCAGCAGTGCGGGACAGGGCCGCCAAGAGACCCAGTACTTC. Full variable domain (outside the CDR3, taken from reference TRBV25-1 and TRBJ2-5): EADIYQTPRYLVIGTGKKITLECSQTMGHDKMYWYQQDPGMELHLIHYSYGVNSTEKGDLSSESTVSRIRTEHFPLTLESARPSHTSQYLCASSAGQGRQETQYFGPGTRLLVL.

The chain has TRBV5-1 and TRBJ2-7, with 9 bases lining up with TRBD1. The V gene's germline CDR1 is SGHRS and CDR2 YFSETQ. CDR3 length: 14 residues. The V and J ends lost 4 bases and 6 bases, in that order; junction bases with no gene match: 8. CDR3 nucleotides: TGCGCCAGCAGCCGATGGACAGGGGTAGGCGAGCAGTACTTC. It translates to CASSRWTGVGEQYF. Based on the CDR3 plus reference TRBV5-1 and TRBJ2-7, the full variable domain is KAGVTQTPRYLIKTRGQQVTLSCSPISGHRSVSWYQQTPGQGLQFLFEYFSETQRNKGNFPGRFSGRQFSNSRSEMNVSTLELGDSALYLCASSRWTGVGEQYFGPGTRLTVT.

There are many counts of this clonotype. The chain has TRBV5-6 and TRBJ2-5; 8 bases are a match to TRBD1. The trim removed 4 bases at V and 3 bases at J, leaving 5 bases unmatched. Germline CDR1 reads SGHDT; CDR2 reads YYEEEE. The CDR3 spans 14 residues. The CDR3, as DNA: TGTGCCAGCAGCCCACGACAGGGGAAAGAGACCCAGTACTTC. The encoded protein is CASSPRQGKETQYF.

This sequence joins TRBV6-1 and TRBJ2-6, with D unresolved. The CDR3 has 15 amino acids. V dropped 2 bases and J dropped 5 bases, with 10 bases sitting between them. CDR1 is MNHNS and CDR2 is SASEGT in the germline V gene. CDR3 sequence: CASSEKGSRANVLTF. Written as DNA, the CDR3 is TGTGCCAGCAGTGAAAAGGGTTCTCGGGCCAACGTCCTGACTTTC.

This clonotype was seen at least ten times. The chain joins TRBV7-8 to TRBJ2-7; D possibly corresponds to TRBD2 (5 bases). The V gene lost 3 bases and the J gene lost 7 bases, with 10 bases spanning the gap. The CDR3 consists of 12 residues. Germline lookup yields CDR1 SGHVS and CDR2 FQNEAQ. Here the CDR3 DNA reads TGTGCCAGCAGCTTTAACACGGGGGAGCAGTACTTC. It encodes CASSFNTGEQYF.

V gene TRBV10-3 combines with J gene TRBJ2-7; D possibly matches TRBD1 or TRBD2 (5 bases each). The CDR3 extends over 14 amino acids. V was shortened by 2 bases and J by 5 bases, with 13 bases between the two germline ends. Per germline, CDR1 ENHRY and CDR2 SYGVKD. Here the CDR3 reads CAISEGGRVDEQYF. The CDR3 DNA is TGTGCCATCAGTGAGGGGGGTAGGGTGGACGAGCAGTACTTC.

The sample holds many counts of this clonotype. This rearrangement joins TRBV20-1 to TRBJ2-1, with TRBD2 identical over 7 bases. There are 15 residues in the CDR3. The V and J ends lost 2 bases and 0 bases, in that order; junction bases with no gene match: 4. In germline, CDR1 is DFQATT, CDR2 SNEGSKA (reference sequence). The CDR3 nucleotides read TGCAGTGCTAGAAAATCTAGCGGCTCCTACAATGAGCAGTTCTTC. As protein: CSARKSSGSYNEQFF.